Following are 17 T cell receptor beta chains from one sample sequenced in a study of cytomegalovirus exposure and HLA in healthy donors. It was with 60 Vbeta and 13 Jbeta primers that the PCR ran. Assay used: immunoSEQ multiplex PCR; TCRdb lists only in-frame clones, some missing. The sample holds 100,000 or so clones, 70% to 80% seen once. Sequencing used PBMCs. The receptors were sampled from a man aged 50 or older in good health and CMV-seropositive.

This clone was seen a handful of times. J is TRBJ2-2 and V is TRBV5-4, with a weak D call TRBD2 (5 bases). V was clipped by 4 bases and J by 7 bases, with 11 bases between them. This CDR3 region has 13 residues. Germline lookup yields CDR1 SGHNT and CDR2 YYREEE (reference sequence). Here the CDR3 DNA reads TGTGCCAGCAGCCGCTCCGGGGTCGGGGAGCTGTTTTTT. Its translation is CASSRSGVGELFF.

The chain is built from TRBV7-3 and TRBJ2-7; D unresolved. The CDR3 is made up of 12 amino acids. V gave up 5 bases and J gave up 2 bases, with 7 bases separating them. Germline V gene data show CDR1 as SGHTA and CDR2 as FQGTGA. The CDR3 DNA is TGTGCCAGCAGCCTTCCCGCCTACGAGCAGTACTTC. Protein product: CASSLPAYEQYF. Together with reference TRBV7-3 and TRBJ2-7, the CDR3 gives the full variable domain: GAGVSQTPSNKVTEKGKYVELRCDPISGHTALYWYRQSLGQGPEFLIYFQGTGAADDSGLPNDRFFAVRPEGSVSTLKIQRTERGDSAVYLCASSLPAYEQYFGPGTRLTVT.

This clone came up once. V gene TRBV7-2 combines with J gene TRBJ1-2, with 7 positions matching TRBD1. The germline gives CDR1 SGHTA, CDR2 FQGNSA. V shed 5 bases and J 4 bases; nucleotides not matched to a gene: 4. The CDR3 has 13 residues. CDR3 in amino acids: CASSQDRRYGYTF. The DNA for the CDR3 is TGTGCCAGCAGCCAGGACAGGCGCTATGGCTACACCTTC.

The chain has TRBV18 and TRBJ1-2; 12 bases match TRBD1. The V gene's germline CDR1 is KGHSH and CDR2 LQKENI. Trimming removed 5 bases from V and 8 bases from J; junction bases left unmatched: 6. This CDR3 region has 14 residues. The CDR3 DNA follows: TGTGCCAGCTCAGGGACAGGGGGCCGTGCAGGCTACACCTTC. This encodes CASSGTGGRAGYTF.

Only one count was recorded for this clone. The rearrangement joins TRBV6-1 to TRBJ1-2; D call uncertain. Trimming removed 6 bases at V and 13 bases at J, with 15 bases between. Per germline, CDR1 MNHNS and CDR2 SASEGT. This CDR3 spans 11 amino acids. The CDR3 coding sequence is TGTGCCAGCAGGGTCGAGTTCGAGGGCACCTTC. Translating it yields CASRVEFEGTF.

CDR3 protein: CASTPRRDGYTF. CDR3 bases: TGTGCCAGCACCCCAAGGAGGGATGGCTACACCTTC. The rearrangement uses TRBV6-1 and TRBJ1-2; D call uncertain. Germline values: CDR1 MNHNS, CDR2 SASEGT. V was trimmed by 7 bases and J by 6 bases, leaving 12 bases between them. The CDR3 loop spans 12 amino acids.

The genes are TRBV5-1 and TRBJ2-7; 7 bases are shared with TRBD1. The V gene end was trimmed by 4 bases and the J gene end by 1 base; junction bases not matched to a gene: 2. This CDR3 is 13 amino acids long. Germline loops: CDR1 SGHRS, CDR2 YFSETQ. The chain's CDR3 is CASSGTDSYEQYF. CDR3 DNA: TGCGCCAGCAGCGGGACAGATTCCTACGAGCAGTACTTC.

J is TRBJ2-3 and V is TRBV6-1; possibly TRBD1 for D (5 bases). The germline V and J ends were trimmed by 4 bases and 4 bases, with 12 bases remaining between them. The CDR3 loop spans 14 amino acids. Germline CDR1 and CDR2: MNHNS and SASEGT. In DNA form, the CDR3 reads TGTGCCAGCAGTGGGGGCAGGGTGGCAGATACGCAGTATTTT. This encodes CASSGGRVADTQYF.

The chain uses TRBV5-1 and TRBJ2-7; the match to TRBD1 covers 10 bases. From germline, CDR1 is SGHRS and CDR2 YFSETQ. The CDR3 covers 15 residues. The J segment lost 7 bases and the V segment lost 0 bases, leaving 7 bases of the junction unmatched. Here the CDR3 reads CASSLVGDRGDEQYF. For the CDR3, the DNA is TGCGCCAGCAGCTTGGTTGGGGACAGGGGAGATGAGCAGTACTTC.

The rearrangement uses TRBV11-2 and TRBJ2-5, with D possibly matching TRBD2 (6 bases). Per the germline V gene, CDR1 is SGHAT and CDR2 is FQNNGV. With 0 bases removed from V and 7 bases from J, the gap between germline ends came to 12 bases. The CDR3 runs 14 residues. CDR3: CASSLERAGPTQYF. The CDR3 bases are TGTGCCAGCAGCTTAGAGAGGGCGGGGCCGACCCAGTACTTC.

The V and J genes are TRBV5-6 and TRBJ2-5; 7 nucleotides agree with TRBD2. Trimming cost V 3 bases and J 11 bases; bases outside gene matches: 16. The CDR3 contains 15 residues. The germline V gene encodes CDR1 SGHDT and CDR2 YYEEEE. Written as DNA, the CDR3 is TGTGCCAGCAGCTCTCCCCGGGACCCCTGGCGGGAGCAGTACTTC. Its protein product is CASSSPRDPWREQYF. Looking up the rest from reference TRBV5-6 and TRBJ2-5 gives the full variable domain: DAGVTQSPTHLIKTRGQQVTLRCSPKSGHDTVSWYQQALGQGPQFIFQYYEEEERQRGNFPDRFSGHQFPNYSSELNVNALLLGDSALYLCASSSPRDPWREQYFGPGTRLLVL.

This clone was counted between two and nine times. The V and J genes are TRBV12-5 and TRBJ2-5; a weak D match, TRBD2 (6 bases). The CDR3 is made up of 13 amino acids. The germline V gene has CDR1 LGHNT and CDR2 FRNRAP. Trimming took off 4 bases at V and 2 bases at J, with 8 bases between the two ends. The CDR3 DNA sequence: TGTGCTAGTGGTTGGGGGGTTCAAGAGACCCAGTACTTC. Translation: CASGWGVQETQYF.

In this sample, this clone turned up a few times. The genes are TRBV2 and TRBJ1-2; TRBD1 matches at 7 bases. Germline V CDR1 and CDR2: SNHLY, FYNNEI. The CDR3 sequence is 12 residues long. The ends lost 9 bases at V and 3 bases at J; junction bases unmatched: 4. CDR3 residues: CASTGDHYGYTF. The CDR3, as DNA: TGTGCCAGTACAGGGGATCACTATGGCTACACCTTC.

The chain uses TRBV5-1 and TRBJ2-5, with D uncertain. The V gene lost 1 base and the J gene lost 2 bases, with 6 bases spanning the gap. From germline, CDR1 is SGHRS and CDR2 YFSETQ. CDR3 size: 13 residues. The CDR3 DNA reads TGCGCCAGCAGCTTGATGAGGCAAGAGACCCAGTACTTC. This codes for CASSLMRQETQYF.

CDR3 protein: CASSLARGLAVTYEQYF. The CDR3 DNA is TGTGCCAGCAGCTTGGCCAGGGGACTAGCGGTCACCTACGAGCAGTACTTC. The rearrangement uses TRBV5-5 and TRBJ2-7; TRBD2 aligns across 11 bases. The length of the CDR3 is 17 residues. Germline V CDR1 and CDR2: SGHKS, YYEKEE (reference sequence). Trimming removed 0 bases from V and 2 bases from J; junction bases left unmatched: 7.

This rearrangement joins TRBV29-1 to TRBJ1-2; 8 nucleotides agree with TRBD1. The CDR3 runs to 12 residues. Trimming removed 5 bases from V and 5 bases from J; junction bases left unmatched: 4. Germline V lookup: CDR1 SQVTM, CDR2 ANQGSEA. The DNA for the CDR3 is TGCAGCGTTCAGGACAGGGATTATGGCTACACCTTC. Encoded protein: CSVQDRDYGYTF.

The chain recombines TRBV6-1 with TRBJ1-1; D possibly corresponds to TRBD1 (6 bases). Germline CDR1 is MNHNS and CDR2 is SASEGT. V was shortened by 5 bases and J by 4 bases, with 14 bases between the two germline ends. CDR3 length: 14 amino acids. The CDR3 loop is CASSLQLQGTEAFF. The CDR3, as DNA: TGTGCCAGCAGTTTACAATTACAGGGCACTGAAGCTTTCTTT.